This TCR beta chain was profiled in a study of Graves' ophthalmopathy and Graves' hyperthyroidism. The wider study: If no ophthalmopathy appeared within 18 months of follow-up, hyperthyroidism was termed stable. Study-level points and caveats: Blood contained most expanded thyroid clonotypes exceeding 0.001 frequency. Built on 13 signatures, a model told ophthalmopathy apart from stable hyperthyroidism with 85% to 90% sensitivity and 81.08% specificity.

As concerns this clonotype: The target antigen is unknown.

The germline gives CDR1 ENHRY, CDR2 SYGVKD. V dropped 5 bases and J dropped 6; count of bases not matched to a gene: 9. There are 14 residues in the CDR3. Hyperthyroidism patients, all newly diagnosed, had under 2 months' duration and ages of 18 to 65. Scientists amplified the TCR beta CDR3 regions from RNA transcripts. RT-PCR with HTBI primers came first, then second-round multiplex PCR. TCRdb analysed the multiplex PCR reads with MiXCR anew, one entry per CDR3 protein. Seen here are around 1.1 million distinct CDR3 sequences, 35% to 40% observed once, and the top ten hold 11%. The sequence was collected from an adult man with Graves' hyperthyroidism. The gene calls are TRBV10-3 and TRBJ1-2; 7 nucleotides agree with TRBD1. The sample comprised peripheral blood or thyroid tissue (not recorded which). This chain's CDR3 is CAISIPGGGDGYTF. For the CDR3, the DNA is TGTGCCATCAGTATTCCAGGGGGGGGAGATGGCTACACCTTC.